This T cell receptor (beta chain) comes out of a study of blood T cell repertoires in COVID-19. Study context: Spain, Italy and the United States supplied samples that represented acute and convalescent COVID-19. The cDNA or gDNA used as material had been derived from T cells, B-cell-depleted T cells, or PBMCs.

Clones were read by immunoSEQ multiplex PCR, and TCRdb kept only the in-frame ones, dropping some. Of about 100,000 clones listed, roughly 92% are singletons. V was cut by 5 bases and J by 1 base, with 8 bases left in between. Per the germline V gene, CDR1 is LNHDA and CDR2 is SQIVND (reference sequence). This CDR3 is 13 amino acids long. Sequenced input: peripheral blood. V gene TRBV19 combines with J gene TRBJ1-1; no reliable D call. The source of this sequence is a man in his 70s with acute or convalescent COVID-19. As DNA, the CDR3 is TGTGCCAGTAGTGAGACAACGAACACTGAAGCTTTCTTT. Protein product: CASSETTNTEAFF.